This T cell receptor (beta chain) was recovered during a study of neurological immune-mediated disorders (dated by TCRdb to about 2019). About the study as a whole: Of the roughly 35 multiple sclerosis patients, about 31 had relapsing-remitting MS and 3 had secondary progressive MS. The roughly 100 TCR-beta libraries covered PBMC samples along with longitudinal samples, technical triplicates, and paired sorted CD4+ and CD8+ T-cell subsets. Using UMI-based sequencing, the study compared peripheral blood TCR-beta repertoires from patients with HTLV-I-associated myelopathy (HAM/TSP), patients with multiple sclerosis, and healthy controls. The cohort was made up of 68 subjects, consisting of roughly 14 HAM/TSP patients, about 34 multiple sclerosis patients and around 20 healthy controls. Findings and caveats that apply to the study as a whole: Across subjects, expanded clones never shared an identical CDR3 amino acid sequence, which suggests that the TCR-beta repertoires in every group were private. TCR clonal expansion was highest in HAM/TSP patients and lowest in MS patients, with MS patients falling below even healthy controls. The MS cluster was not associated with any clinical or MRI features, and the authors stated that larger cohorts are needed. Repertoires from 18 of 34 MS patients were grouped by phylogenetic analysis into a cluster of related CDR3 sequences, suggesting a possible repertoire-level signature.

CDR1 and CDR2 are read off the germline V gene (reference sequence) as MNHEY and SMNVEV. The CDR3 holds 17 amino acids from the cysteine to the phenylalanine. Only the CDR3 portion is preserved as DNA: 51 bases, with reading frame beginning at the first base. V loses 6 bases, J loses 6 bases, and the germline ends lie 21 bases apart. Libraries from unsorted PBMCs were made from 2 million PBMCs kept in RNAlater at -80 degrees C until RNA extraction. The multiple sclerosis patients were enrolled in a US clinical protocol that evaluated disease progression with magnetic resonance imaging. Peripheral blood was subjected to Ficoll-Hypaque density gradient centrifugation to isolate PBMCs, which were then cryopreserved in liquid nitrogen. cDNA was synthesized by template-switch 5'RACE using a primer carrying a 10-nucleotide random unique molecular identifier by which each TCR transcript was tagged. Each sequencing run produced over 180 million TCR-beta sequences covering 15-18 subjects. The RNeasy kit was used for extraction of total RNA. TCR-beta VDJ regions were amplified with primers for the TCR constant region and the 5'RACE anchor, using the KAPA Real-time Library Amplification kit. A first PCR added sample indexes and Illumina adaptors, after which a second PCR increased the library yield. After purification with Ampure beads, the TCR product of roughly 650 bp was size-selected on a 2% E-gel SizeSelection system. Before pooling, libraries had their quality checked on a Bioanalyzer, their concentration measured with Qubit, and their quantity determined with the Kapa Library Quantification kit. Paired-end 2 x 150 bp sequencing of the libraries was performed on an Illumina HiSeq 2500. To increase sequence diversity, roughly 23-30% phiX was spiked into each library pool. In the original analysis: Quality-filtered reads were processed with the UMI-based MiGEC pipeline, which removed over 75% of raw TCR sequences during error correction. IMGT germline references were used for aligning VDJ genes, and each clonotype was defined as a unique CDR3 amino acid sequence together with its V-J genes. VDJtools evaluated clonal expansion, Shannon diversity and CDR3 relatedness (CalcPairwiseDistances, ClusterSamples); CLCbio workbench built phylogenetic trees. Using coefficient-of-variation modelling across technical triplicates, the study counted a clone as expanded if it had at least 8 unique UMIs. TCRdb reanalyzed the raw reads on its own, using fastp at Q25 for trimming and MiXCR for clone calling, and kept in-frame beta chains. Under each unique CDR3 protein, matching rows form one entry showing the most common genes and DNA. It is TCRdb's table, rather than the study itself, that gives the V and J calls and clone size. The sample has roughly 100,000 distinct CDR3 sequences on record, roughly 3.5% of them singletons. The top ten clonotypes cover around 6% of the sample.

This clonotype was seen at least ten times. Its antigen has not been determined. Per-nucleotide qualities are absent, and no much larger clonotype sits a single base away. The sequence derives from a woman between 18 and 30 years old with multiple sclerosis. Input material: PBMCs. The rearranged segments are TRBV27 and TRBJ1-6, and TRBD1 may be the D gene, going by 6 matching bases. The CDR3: CASSPGRGRGFNSPLHF. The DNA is TGTGCCAGCAGCCCGGGGAGGGGGAGAGGCTTTAATTCACCCCTCCACTTT.